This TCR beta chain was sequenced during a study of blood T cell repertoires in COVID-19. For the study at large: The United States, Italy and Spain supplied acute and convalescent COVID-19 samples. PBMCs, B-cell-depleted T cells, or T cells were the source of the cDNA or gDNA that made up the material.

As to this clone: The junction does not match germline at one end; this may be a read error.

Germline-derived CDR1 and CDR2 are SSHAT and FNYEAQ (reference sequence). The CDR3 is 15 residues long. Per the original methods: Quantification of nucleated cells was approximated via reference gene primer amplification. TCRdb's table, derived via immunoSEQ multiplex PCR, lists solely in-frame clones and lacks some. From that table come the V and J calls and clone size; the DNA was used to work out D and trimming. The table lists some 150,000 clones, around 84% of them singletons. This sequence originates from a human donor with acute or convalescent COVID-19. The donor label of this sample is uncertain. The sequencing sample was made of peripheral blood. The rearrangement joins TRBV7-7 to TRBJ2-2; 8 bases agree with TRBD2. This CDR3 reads CASSLAGPNTGELFF. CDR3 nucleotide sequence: TGTGCTAGCAGCCTAGCGGGCCCGAACACCGGGGAGCTGTTTTTT.